This TCR beta chain derives from a study of cytomegalovirus exposure and HLA in healthy donors. As for this clone: What it recognizes is unknown.

Findings and limits, study-wide: In an earlier analysis, about 87% or about 30%: the productive usage of most TCR beta V segments. In all likelihood, a cluster of highly shared sequence variants was a sequencing artifact.

Use of 60 Vbeta and 13 Jbeta primers characterized the PCR. The method was immunoSEQ multiplex PCR; TCRdb's version includes in-frame clones alone and lacks a portion of them. Here the sample spans 150,000 to 200,000 clones, almost 85% being singletons. This CDR3 contains 14 residues. V lost 7 bases and J 2 bases, leaving 12 bases between the germline ends. Germline V gene sequence: CDR1 MDHEN, CDR2 SYDVKM. The chain combines TRBV28 with TRBJ2-1; no definite D call. The sample consisted of PBMCs. The sequence came from a boy younger than 18 in good health and CMV-seronegative. The DNA for the CDR3 is TGTGCCAGCACCAGCGATCGACCCTACAATGAGCAGTTCTTC. Amino acid sequence: CASTSDRPYNEQFF.